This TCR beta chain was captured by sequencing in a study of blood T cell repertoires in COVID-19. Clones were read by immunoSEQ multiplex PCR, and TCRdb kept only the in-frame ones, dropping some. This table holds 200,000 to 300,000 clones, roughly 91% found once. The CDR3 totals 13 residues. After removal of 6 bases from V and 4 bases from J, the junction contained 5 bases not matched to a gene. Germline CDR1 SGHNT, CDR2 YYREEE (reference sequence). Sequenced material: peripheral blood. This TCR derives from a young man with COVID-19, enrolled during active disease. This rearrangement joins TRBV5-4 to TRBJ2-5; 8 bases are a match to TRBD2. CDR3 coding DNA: TGTGCCAGCACGATCGGGGGGGGAGAGACCCAGTACTTC. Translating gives CASTIGGGETQYF.